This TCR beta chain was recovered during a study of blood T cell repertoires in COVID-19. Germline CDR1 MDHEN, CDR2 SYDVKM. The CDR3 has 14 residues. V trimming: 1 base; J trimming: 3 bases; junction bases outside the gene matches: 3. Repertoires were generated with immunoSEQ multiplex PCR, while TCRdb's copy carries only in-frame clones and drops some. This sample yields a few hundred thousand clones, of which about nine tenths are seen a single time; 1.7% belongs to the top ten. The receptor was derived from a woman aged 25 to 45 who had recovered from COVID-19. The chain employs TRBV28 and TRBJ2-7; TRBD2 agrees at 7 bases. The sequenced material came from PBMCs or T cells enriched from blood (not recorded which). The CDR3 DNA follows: TGTGCCAGCAGTTTATCGGCGGGAGACTACGAGCAGTACTTC. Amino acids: CASSLSAGDYEQYF.